The 27 T cell receptor beta chains below come from one sample, sequenced in a study of technical replicates of blood from a few donors. Produced via immunoSEQ multiplex PCR; TCRdb's table is partial and in-frame only. The table shows over 75,000 clones, with around 95% occurring only once. Sample: T cells isolated from PBMCs. These receptors all come from a human donor in good health.

The rearrangement joins TRBV11-2 to TRBJ1-1; D not certain. Germline V gene lookup returns CDR1 SGHAT and CDR2 FQNNGV. V lost 3 bases to trimming and J lost 1 base, with 6 bases between them. The CDR3 contains 13 residues. CDR3 residues: CASSFDTNTEAFF. Here the CDR3 DNA reads TGTGCCAGCAGCTTCGACACGAACACTGAAGCTTTCTTT.

The chain is built from TRBV30 and TRBJ2-3, with TRBD2 as a possible D gene (6 bases). The germline V gene encodes CDR1 GTSNPN and CDR2 SVGIG (reference sequence). V was trimmed by 4 bases and J by 2 bases, leaving 19 bases between them. The CDR3 sequence is 16 residues long. The chain's CDR3 is CAWTPASVLYTDTQYF. The CDR3 nucleotides are TGTGCCTGGACCCCCGCTAGCGTGCTTTACACAGATACGCAGTATTTT.

V is TRBV30 and J is TRBJ2-7, with 8 bases aligning to TRBD2. Germline trimming cut 3 bases from V and 4 bases from J; bases unmatched to any gene: 11. From germline, CDR1 is GTSNPN and CDR2 SVGIG (reference sequence). CDR3 size: 15 residues. The CDR3 nucleotides are TGTGCCTGGAGGCGCCTCCCCGGGGGGGGTTACGAGCAGTACTTC. As protein: CAWRRLPGGGYEQYF.

The DNA of the CDR3 is TGCGCCAGCAGTGAGGTGGGGACTAGCGGGAGAAGTGGAGATACGCAGTATTTT. It is translated as CASSEVGTSGRSGDTQYF. The gene calls are TRBV10-1 and TRBJ2-3; 14 positions match TRBD2. The J segment lost 5 bases and the V segment lost 2 bases, leaving 9 bases of the junction unmatched. The germline V gene encodes CDR1 WNHNN and CDR2 SYGVQD (reference sequence). The CDR3 is made up of 18 amino acids.

The chain uses TRBV7-9 and TRBJ2-5; TRBD2 aligns across 7 bases. Trimming cost V 5 bases and J 5 bases; bases outside gene matches: 5. This CDR3 contains 13 residues. CDR1 is SEHNR, CDR2 FQNEAQ, per germline (reference sequence). The CDR3 DNA is TGTGCCAGCAGCGGGCAGGGAGGGGAGACCCAGTACTTC. Translated: CASSGQGGETQYF.

The V and J genes are TRBV27 and TRBJ1-4; tentative D call: TRBD1 (5 bases). Trimming removed 2 bases at V and 4 bases at J, with 8 bases between. CDR3 length equals 14 residues. Germline CDR1 reads MNHEY; CDR2 reads SMNVEV (reference sequence). The CDR3 DNA follows: TGTGCCAGCAGTTTAAGGGGATATAATGAAAAACTGTTTTTT. Its protein is CASSLRGYNEKLFF.

The chain employs TRBV11-1 and TRBJ2-1; 10 bases align to TRBD1. This CDR3 has 18 amino acids. Unmatched junction bases numbered 9, after V lost 3 bases and J lost 1 base. Germline CDR1 is SGHAT and CDR2 is FQDESV (reference sequence). The CDR3 reads CASSFDRGPLSSYNEQFF. The DNA of the CDR3 is TGTGCCAGCAGCTTCGACAGGGGGCCACTATCTTCCTACAATGAGCAGTTCTTC.

The chain is built from TRBV7-9 and TRBJ1-4; 10 bases align to TRBD1. J was trimmed by 6 bases and V by 5 bases; bases with no gene match: 3. CDR1 is SEHNR, CDR2 FQNEAQ, per germline (reference sequence). The CDR3 sequence is 14 residues long. CDR3 in DNA: TGTGCCAGCAGCCGCGGGACAGGGGATGAAAAACTGTTTTTT. Its translation: CASSRGTGDEKLFF.

V is TRBV5-1 and J is TRBJ1-3, with D possibly TRBD1 on 6 matching bases. V gave up 5 bases and J gave up 5 bases, with 35 bases separating them. The length of the CDR3 is 21 residues. Germline CDR1 and CDR2: SGHRS and YFSETQ. The CDR3 protein is CASRPLGGDTKGFFDRNTIYF. CDR3 DNA sequence: TGCGCCAGCAGACCCCTCGGGGGGGACACAAAGGGGTTTTTCGATCGAAACACCATATATTTT. Filled out from reference TRBV5-1 and TRBJ1-3, the complete variable domain reads KAGVTQTPRYLIKTRGQQVTLSCSPISGHRSVSWYQQTPGQGLQFLFEYFSETQRNKGNFPGRFSGRQFSNSRSEMNVSTLELGDSALYLCASRPLGGDTKGFFDRNTIYFGEGSWLTVV.

The chain carries TRBV6-1 and TRBJ2-7; 7 positions match TRBD2. Trimming cost V 7 bases and J 2 bases; bases outside gene matches: 5. Germline CDR1 reads MNHNS; CDR2 reads SASEGT. This CDR3 contains 13 residues. The CDR3 DNA is TGTGCCAGCATCGCGGGGGTAGCCTACGAGCAGTACTTC. This gives the protein CASIAGVAYEQYF.

The gene calls are TRBV6-6 and TRBJ2-3; D not certain. Germline V lookup: CDR1 MNHNY, CDR2 SVGAGI (reference sequence). This CDR3 region has 14 residues. V was cut by 2 bases and J by 4 bases, with 10 bases left in between. The chain's CDR3 is CASSYTPAADTQYF. The CDR3 coding sequence is TGTGCCAGCAGTTACACCCCCGCGGCAGATACGCAGTATTTT.

The CDR3 DNA is TGCGCCAGCAGCTCACCCGGGATCCTTAATGAAAAACTGTTTTTT. Translated: CASSSPGILNEKLFF. The rearrangement uses TRBV4-1 and TRBJ1-4; D is uncertain. V gave up 5 bases and J gave up 4 bases, with 14 bases separating them. The germline gives CDR1 MGHRA, CDR2 YSYEKL. The CDR3 runs to 15 residues.

The chain couples TRBV6-1 to TRBJ2-7, with 7 bases lining up with TRBD1. The germline V gene encodes CDR1 MNHNS and CDR2 SASEGT. The ends lost 7 bases at V and 3 bases at J; junction bases unmatched: 9. This CDR3 contains 14 residues. CDR3 protein: CASTPQGQIYEQYF. The CDR3 DNA follows: TGTGCCAGCACCCCACAGGGGCAGATCTACGAGCAGTACTTC.

The V and J genes are TRBV4-1 and TRBJ2-3; no definite D call. The germline V gene has CDR1 MGHRA and CDR2 YSYEKL. The CDR3 has 16 amino acids. The ends were cut back, 0 bases at V and 0 bases at J, with 10 bases in the middle. The CDR3 protein is CASSQEGGSSTDTQYF. In DNA form, the CDR3 reads TGCGCCAGCAGCCAAGAAGGCGGCTCTAGCACAGATACGCAGTATTTT.

The V and J genes are TRBV28 and TRBJ1-5; D is possibly TRBD1 (5 bases). This CDR3 has 14 amino acids. The V gene lost 6 bases and the J gene lost 6 bases, with 15 bases spanning the gap. The germline V gene encodes CDR1 MDHEN and CDR2 SYDVKM. DNA of the CDR3: TGTGCCAGCAGGACCAATTGGGGGGGTCAGCCCCAGCATTTT. As protein: CASRTNWGGQPQHF.

The V gene is TRBV5-1, the J gene TRBJ1-2; a weak D match, TRBD1 (6 bases). V was clipped by 4 bases and J by 4 bases, with 14 bases between them. Per germline, CDR1 SGHRS and CDR2 YFSETQ. The CDR3 consists of 14 residues. The CDR3 DNA reads as TGCGCCAGCAGCGCGGACAGTGGAATCTATGGCTACACCTTC. The encoded protein is CASSADSGIYGYTF.

This CDR3 is CASSQQTNTEAFF. Here the CDR3 DNA reads TGTGCCAGCAGCCAACAGACGAACACTGAAGCTTTCTTT. The chain couples TRBV5-5 to TRBJ1-1; no clear D. The germline V and J ends were trimmed by 4 bases and 1 base, with 8 bases remaining between them. The CDR3 spans 13 residues. Germline lookup yields CDR1 SGHKS and CDR2 YYEKEE (reference sequence).

On this clone: At one boundary the junction diverges from the germline segment, which might be a read error. This chain uses TRBV2 with TRBJ1-4; 8 bases fit TRBD1. The germline V gene has CDR1 SNHLY and CDR2 FYNNEI. This CDR3 spans 14 amino acids. For the CDR3, the DNA is TGTGCCGGCAGTAGGGACAGGATTAATGAAAAACTGTTTTTT. This gives the protein CAGSRDRINEKLFF.

This sequence joins TRBV6-1 and TRBJ2-3, with TRBD1 as a possible D gene (6 bases). Trimming left V 4 bases short and J 2 bases short, with 10 bases between. Germline-derived CDR1 and CDR2 are MNHNS and SASEGT. The CDR3 length is 14 residues. CDR3 nucleotide sequence: TGTGCCAGCAGTGGACAGGAAATCACAGATACGCAGTATTTT. It translates to CASSGQEITDTQYF.

The chain is built from TRBV12-5 and TRBJ2-5, with D possibly matching TRBD2 (6 bases). V was pared by 0 bases and J by 2 bases, with 16 bases between. Germline V gene lookup returns CDR1 LGHNT and CDR2 FRNRAP. CDR3 length: 17 amino acids. CDR3 sequence: CASGLVLGREAQETQYF. CDR3 DNA: TGTGCTAGTGGTTTGGTACTTGGCAGGGAGGCTCAAGAGACCCAGTACTTC.

This chain links TRBV18 with TRBJ1-5, with D tentatively TRBD1 (6 bases). Germline V gives CDR1 KGHSH, CDR2 LQKENI. Trimming stripped 6 bases from V and 6 bases from J, with 15 bases between. The CDR3 is made up of 14 amino acids. CDR3 region: CASSAGVVAQPQHF. The CDR3 DNA is TGTGCCAGCTCTGCAGGGGTAGTTGCTCAGCCCCAGCATTTT.

J is TRBJ1-2 and V is TRBV5-1, with a tentative D call TRBD1 (6 bases). The CDR3 covers 13 residues. Germline lookup yields CDR1 SGHRS and CDR2 YFSETQ. V was pared by 4 bases and J by 5 bases, with 12 bases between. In DNA, the CDR3 is TGCGCCAGCAGCCCTGACAGGATTTATGGCTACACCTTC. This sequence encodes CASSPDRIYGYTF.

DNA for the CDR3: TGCAGCGTAACAGACAGGGCCTACGAGCAGTACTTC. Protein: CSVTDRAYEQYF. The rearrangement links TRBV29-1 to TRBJ2-7; 7 bases map to TRBD1. Germline V gene data show CDR1 as SQVTM and CDR2 as ANQGSEA. CDR3 length equals 12 residues. V trimming: 6 bases; J trimming: 2 bases; junction bases outside the gene matches: 4.

This chain joins TRBV9 and TRBJ2-2, with TRBD2 matching 14 bases. J gave up 4 bases and V 4 bases, and 9 bases lay outside the gene matches. The CDR3 runs to 18 residues. Germline lookup yields CDR1 SGDLS and CDR2 YYNGEE. The CDR3 coding sequence is TGTGCCAGCAGCACTAGGGGGACTAGCGGGGGAGTCACCGGGGAGCTGTTTTTT. This encodes CASSTRGTSGGVTGELFF.

The chain joins TRBV27 to TRBJ2-2; 8 bases line up with TRBD1. The CDR3 length is 12 residues. In germline, CDR1 is MNHEY, CDR2 SMNVEV (reference sequence). Germline trimming cut 6 bases from V and 6 bases from J; bases unmatched to any gene: 0. Here the CDR3 DNA reads TGTGCCAGCAGACAGGGGGCCGGGGAGCTGTTTTTT. Amino acids: CASRQGAGELFF.

V gene TRBV7-3 combines with J gene TRBJ2-5, with 12 bases identical to TRBD2. Germline V gene lookup returns CDR1 SGHTA and CDR2 FQGTGA. The V and J ends lost 3 bases and 5 bases, in that order; junction bases with no gene match: 7. The CDR3 is 16 amino acids. CDR3 nucleotides: TGTGCCAGCAGCTTGGCTAGCGGGGGGGCCGGTGAGACCCAGTACTTC. It is translated as CASSLASGGAGETQYF. The variable domain in full, with the rest retrieved from reference TRBV7-3 and TRBJ2-5, is GAGVSQTPSNKVTEKGKYVELRCDPISGHTALYWYRQSLGQGPEFLIYFQGTGAADDSGLPNDRFFAVRPEGSVSTLKIQRTERGDSAVYLCASSLASGGAGETQYFGPGTRLLVL.

The chain couples TRBV7-9 to TRBJ1-2; D gene unclear. This CDR3 has 12 residues. The germline V and J ends were trimmed by 2 bases and 5 bases, with 6 bases remaining between them. Germline values: CDR1 SEHNR, CDR2 FQNEAQ (reference sequence). The CDR3 is CASSLTSYGYTF. DNA for the CDR3: TGTGCCAGCAGCTTAACAAGTTATGGCTACACCTTC.